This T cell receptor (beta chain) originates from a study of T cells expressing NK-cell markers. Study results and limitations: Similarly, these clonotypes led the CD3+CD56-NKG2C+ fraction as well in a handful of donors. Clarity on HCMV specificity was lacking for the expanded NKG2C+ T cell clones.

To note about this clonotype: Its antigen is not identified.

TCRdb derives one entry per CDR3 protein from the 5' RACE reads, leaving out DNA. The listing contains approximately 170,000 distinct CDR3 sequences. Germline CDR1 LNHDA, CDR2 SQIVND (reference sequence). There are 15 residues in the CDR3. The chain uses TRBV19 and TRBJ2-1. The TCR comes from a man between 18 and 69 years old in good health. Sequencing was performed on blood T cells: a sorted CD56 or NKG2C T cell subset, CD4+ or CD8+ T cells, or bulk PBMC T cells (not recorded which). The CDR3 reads CASSIAPVTYNEQFF.